This T cell receptor (beta chain) was found in a study of regulatory T cells in long-lasting Graves disease. Study in general: With positive TSH receptor antibodies and over 5 years of antithyroid drugs, Graves' disease was considered persistent.

Noted time point: persistent/refractory GD, antithyroid drugs over 5 years with positive TRAb. There was RNA extracted from PBMCs, and the TCR library was made from it. This clonotype was counted many times. Per the germline V gene, CDR1 is MDHEN and CDR2 is SYDVKM. Trimming cost V 3 bases and J 2 bases, with 7 bases left between them. The CDR3 length is 13 residues. TCR beta libraries were built with iRepertoire HTBI primers and Arm-PCR of CDR3 regions. MiXCR, run by TCRdb on the multiplex PCR reads, gives a single entry per CDR3 protein. There are 500,000 to 700,000 distinct CDR3 sequences in the sample; around 30% occur only once, and about 40% lies in the top ten.

Sequenced here: peripheral blood mononuclear cells (PBMCs), sampled when the disease was refractory, from a patient treated with antithyroid drugs. The chain links TRBV28 to TRBJ1-2; D gene ambiguous. This TCR came from a female donor with Graves disease. CDR3 sequence reads: CASSLSSNYGYTF. CDR3 nucleotides: TGTGCCAGCAGTTTGAGTTCCAACTATGGCTACACCTTC.